A single sample is the source of the 15 T cell receptor beta chains below, sequenced in a study of CD8+CD57+ T cells in acquired aplastic anemia. All patients picked for sequencing had shown, by flow cytometry, an expansion of CD8+CD57+ cells. Genomic DNA served as template for TCR beta VDJ and CDR3 profiling. TCRdb reprocessed the reads via MiXCR and lists one record per CDR3 protein. The repertoire holds around 200,000 distinct CDR3 sequences, with 55% to 65% as singletons. The source material was sorted CD4+, CD8+, or CD8+CD57+ T cells (not recorded which) from PBMCs. These receptors were taken from a human donor with aplastic anemia.

The chain joins TRBV7-3 to TRBJ2-7; no clear D. Germline values: CDR1 SGHTA, CDR2 FQGTGA. Trimming removed 4 bases at V and 9 bases at J, with 16 bases between. CDR3 length: 13 residues. This CDR3 reads CASSYDGSSGQYF. Here the CDR3 DNA reads TGTGCCAGCAGCTACGACGGGTCGTCGGGGCAGTACTTC. The variable domain in full, completed from reference TRBV7-3 and TRBJ2-7, reads GAGVSQTPSNKVTEKGKYVELRCDPISGHTALYWYRQSLGQGPEFLIYFQGTGAADDSGLPNDRFFAVRPEGSVSTLKIQRTERGDSAVYLCASSYDGSSGQYFGPGTRLTVT.

The V and J genes are TRBV7-3 and TRBJ2-7, with 10 bases fitting TRBD2. Trimming at V came to 5 bases and at J to 3 bases, leaving 7 bases not matched to a gene. The length of the CDR3 is 15 residues. Per germline, CDR1 SGHTA and CDR2 FQGTGA. The CDR3 loop reads CASSQTSGTNYEQYF. The CDR3 DNA is TGTGCCAGCAGCCAAACTAGCGGGACCAACTACGAGCAGTACTTC. Looking up the rest from reference TRBV7-3 and TRBJ2-7 gives the full variable domain: GAGVSQTPSNKVTEKGKYVELRCDPISGHTALYWYRQSLGQGPEFLIYFQGTGAADDSGLPNDRFFAVRPEGSVSTLKIQRTERGDSAVYLCASSQTSGTNYEQYFGPGTRLTVT.

The rearrangement joins TRBV7-2 to TRBJ1-1; D unclear. Trimming removed 5 bases from V and 3 bases from J, with 13 bases in between. CDR1 is SGHTA, CDR2 FQGNSA, per germline. The CDR3 runs 14 residues. CDR3 sequence (DNA): TGTGCCAGCAGCCCCTCAGGACCGTACACTGAAGCTTTCTTT. Translated, it gives CASSPSGPYTEAFF.

As for this clonotype: A junction boundary mismatches the germline segment, possibly from a read error. The chain recombines TRBV25-1 with TRBJ1-1, with 8 bases fitting TRBD1. This CDR3 has 15 residues. CDR1 MGHDK and CDR2 SYGVNS come from the germline V gene. Here the CDR3 reads CASSDPAGGNTAAFF. CDR3 in DNA: TGTGCCAGCAGTGATCCTGCAGGGGGCAACACTGCAGCTTTCTTT.

Details on this clonotype: At one of its ends the junction is not consistent with the germline gene, which may arise from a read error. This chain joins TRBV12-3 or TRBV12-4 and TRBJ2-2; 7 nucleotides match TRBD1. The CDR3 runs 13 residues. CDR3 in DNA: TGTGTCAGCAGGTCAGGGGGTACCGGGGAGCTGTTTTTT. Its translation: CVSRSGGTGELFF.

This clonotype came up once. The rearrangement links TRBV5-1 to TRBJ2-3; 7 nucleotides agree with TRBD2. The CDR3 consists of 15 residues. The V gene's germline CDR1 is SGHRS and CDR2 YFSETQ. J lost 3 bases, V lost 7 bases, and 11 bases had no gene match. The CDR3 DNA reads as TGCGCCAGCCTAGATGGCGGGAGAGGGACAGATACGCAGTATTTT. Its protein product is CASLDGGRGTDTQYF.

This clonotype was counted ten times or more. This chain uses TRBV4-1 with TRBJ2-2; D is perhaps TRBD2 (5 bases). Germline V lookup: CDR1 MGHRA, CDR2 YSYEKL. CDR3 length equals 17 residues. The V end was cut by 3 bases, the J end by 5 bases, with 19 bases between. The CDR3, as DNA: TGCGCCAGCAGCCACCCAAGGGAGCGGCTAGGGACCGGGGAGCTGTTTTTT. Encoded protein: CASSHPRERLGTGELFF.

This sequence joins TRBV7-8 and TRBJ2-1; 8 bases are shared with TRBD2. V lost 5 bases and J lost 8; bases outside the gene matches: 8. The CDR3 contains 14 residues. Germline V gene sequence: CDR1 SGHVS, CDR2 FQNEAQ. The CDR3 nucleotides read TGTGCCAGCAGCCCCGGGAGGGCCTTCGATGAGCAGTTCTTC. Its protein product is CASSPGRAFDEQFF.

This chain connects TRBV20-1 to TRBJ2-7, with 8 bases identical to TRBD1. The CDR3 spans 15 residues. Germline CDR1 reads DFQATT; CDR2 reads SNEGSKA (reference sequence). V gave up 5 bases and J gave up 3 bases; unmatched junction bases: 12. In DNA form, the CDR3 reads TGCAGTGCTCGGAGGACAGGGACCGGTAACTACGAGCAGTACTTC. It codes for CSARRTGTGNYEQYF.

The chain recombines TRBV10-3 with TRBJ2-1, with D perhaps assigned TRBD1 or TRBD2 (6 bases each). The CDR3 spans 16 residues. Germline V lookup: CDR1 ENHRY, CDR2 SYGVKD. V lost 0 bases to trimming and J lost 1 base, with 10 bases between them. The CDR3 loop reads CAISESLGGSYNEQFF. DNA for the CDR3: TGTGCCATCAGTGAGTCGTTAGGGGGGTCCTACAATGAGCAGTTCTTC.

V is TRBV2 and J is TRBJ1-2; 7 bases match TRBD1. This CDR3 region has 15 residues. CDR1 SNHLY and CDR2 FYNNEI come from the germline V gene. J was trimmed by 1 base and V by 5 bases; bases with no gene match: 7. This chain's CDR3 is CASSTEGGINYGYTF. The CDR3 nucleotides are TGTGCCAGCAGTACCGAAGGGGGCATTAACTATGGCTACACCTTC.

This chain joins TRBV7-3 and TRBJ1-2; D possibly corresponds to TRBD1 (6 bases). The CDR3 runs to 14 residues. Germline CDR1 reads SGHTA; CDR2 reads FQGTGA. V was clipped by 2 bases and J by 7 bases, with 14 bases between them. The CDR3 coding sequence is TGTGCCAGCAGCTTAGGCGGACAGTGGTGTGGCTACACCTTC. The encoded protein is CASSLGGQWCGYTF. Using reference TRBV7-3 and TRBJ1-2 for the parts outside the CDR3, the full variable domain is GAGVSQTPSNKVTEKGKYVELRCDPISGHTALYWYRQSLGQGPEFLIYFQGTGAADDSGLPNDRFFAVRPEGSVSTLKIQRTERGDSAVYLCASSLGGQWCGYTFGSGTRLTVV.

The chain has TRBV20-1 and TRBJ1-6; no reliable D call. Trimming took 6 bases from V and 10 from J, leaving 19 bases between them. CDR1 and CDR2 (germline): DFQATT, SNEGSKA (reference sequence). CDR3 length equals 14 residues. The CDR3 DNA follows: TGCAGTGCCGCACGGGGAGGTGGAGGATCACCCCTCCACTTT. This codes for CSAARGGGGSPLHF.

The chain carries TRBV2 and TRBJ1-6; perhaps TRBD1 as D (5 bases). V lost 1 base and J 11 bases, leaving 9 bases between the germline ends. CDR1 and CDR2 from the germline V gene are SNHLY and FYNNEI. There are 13 residues in the CDR3. CDR3 sequence: CASSEVRGAPLHF. The CDR3 DNA follows: TGTGCCAGCAGTGAAGTTCGGGGCGCACCCCTCCACTTT.

This clonotype was seen only a few times. The chain uses TRBV6-5 and TRBJ2-7, with D perhaps TRBD1 (6 bases). V was cut by 6 bases and J by 3 bases, with 18 bases left in between. The germline V gene encodes CDR1 MNHEY and CDR2 SVGAGI. CDR3 length: 15 amino acids. This chain's CDR3 is CASRSYRVHSYEQYF. The CDR3 coding sequence is TGTGCCAGCAGGTCTTACAGGGTCCACAGCTACGAGCAGTACTTC.